These 24 T cell receptor beta chains came from one sample sequenced in a study of shared clonotypes between healthy human individuals. Libraries were prepared by immunoSEQ multiplex PCR; TCRdb keeps only in-frame clonotypes and omits some of them. This table holds over 800,000 clones, 90% to 95% found once. Naivety among CD8 cells was defined by CD45RO negativity and positive CCR7 selection, thereby excluding terminally differentiated effector memory CD45RA+ cells. Sequencing input: naive CD8+ T cells sorted from blood. The source is a man aged 30-40 years in good health.

The V and J genes are TRBV10-2 and TRBJ2-7; 7 nucleotides match TRBD1. CDR3 length: 12 residues. The V and J ends lost 10 bases and 5 bases, in that order; junction bases with no gene match: 8. Germline CDR1 reads WSHSY; CDR2 reads SAAADI. The CDR3 nucleotides are TGCGCCACCGAGGGACAGCCCGACGAGCAGTACTTC. This codes for CATEGQPDEQYF.

The J gene is TRBJ1-4, the V gene TRBV11-2, with D possibly matching TRBD1 (5 bases). The V gene lost 0 bases and the J gene lost 4 bases, with 12 bases spanning the gap. The CDR3 loop spans 16 amino acids. CDR1 and CDR2 from the germline V gene are SGHAT and FQNNGV. The CDR3 reads CASSLDRGGLNEKLFF. The CDR3 DNA sequence: TGTGCCAGCAGCTTAGATCGGGGGGGTCTTAATGAAAAACTGTTTTTT. Complete variable domain (other parts from reference TRBV11-2 and TRBJ1-4): EAGVAQSPRYKIIEKRQSVAFWCNPISGHATLYWYQQILGQGPKLLIQFQNNGVVDDSQLPKDRFSAERLKGVDSTLKIQPAKLEDSAVYLCASSLDRGGLNEKLFFGSGTQLSVL.

The chain recombines TRBV10-2 with TRBJ1-1; the D gene is possibly TRBD1 (6 bases). Between the trimmed V and J ends, which lost 3 bases and 11 bases, there was a span of 19 bases. Germline V gene data show CDR1 as WSHSY and CDR2 as SAAADI. The CDR3 spans 14 residues. CDR3 coding DNA: TGCGCCAGCAGTGATCGAAACCTCCAGGGGAGGGCTTTCTTT. Translated: CASSDRNLQGRAFF.

The chain recombines TRBV6-5 with TRBJ1-1; TRBD1 agrees at 8 bases. The CDR3 length is 11 residues. The V and J ends lost 5 bases and 11 bases, in that order; junction bases with no gene match: 4. Germline loops: CDR1 MNHEY, CDR2 SVGAGI. CDR3 loop: CASSGQGAAFF. CDR3 DNA: TGTGCCAGCAGTGGACAGGGAGCGGCTTTCTTT.

This clone showed up just a few times. The chain joins TRBV2 to TRBJ2-7; D possibly corresponds to TRBD2 (5 bases). The V gene's germline CDR1 is SNHLY and CDR2 FYNNEI. The CDR3 spans 12 residues. Trimming shortened V by 6 bases and J by 3 bases, and 9 bases separated the two germline ends. CDR3: CASRDYLYEQYF. The CDR3 bases are TGTGCCAGCAGAGACTATCTCTACGAGCAGTACTTC.

V is TRBV7-9 and J is TRBJ1-2; D gene uncertain. The length of the CDR3 is 15 residues. Germline CDR1 is SEHNR and CDR2 is FQNEAQ (reference sequence). V was trimmed by 5 bases and J by 0 bases, leaving 13 bases between them. CDR3 in DNA: TGTGCCAGCAGCCCGCCAGGATTAACTAACTATGGCTACACCTTC. Protein product: CASSPPGLTNYGYTF.

The V call is TRBV27, the J call TRBJ2-1; 7 bases match TRBD1. Germline CDR1 and CDR2: MNHEY and SMNVEV (reference sequence). This CDR3 is built from 15 residues. V was clipped by 0 bases and J by 11 bases; unmatched bases: 10. The CDR3 loop is CASSLSTGSPGQQFF. CDR3 nucleotides: TGTGCCAGCAGTTTATCGACAGGGTCCCCGGGGCAGCAGTTCTTC.

This rearrangement joins TRBV5-3 to TRBJ2-2, with D possibly being TRBD1 or TRBD2 (5 bases each). TRBV5-3 carries the ORF label, with uncertain function. The CDR3 runs to 18 residues. Trimming took off 4 bases at V and 1 base at J, with 20 bases between the two ends. DNA for the CDR3: TGTGCCAGAAGCCTAGTCTTGAGGGGCCGAAGGAACACCGGGGAGCTGTTTTTT. This translates into CARSLVLRGRRNTGELFF.

The V call is TRBV5-1, the J call TRBJ2-2; 9 positions agree with TRBD2. The germline gives CDR1 SGHRS, CDR2 YFSETQ. With 0 bases clipped from V and 9 bases from J, the junction kept 3 bases outside the gene matches. The CDR3 consists of 14 residues. The CDR3 here is CASSLVAGARELFF. CDR3 bases: TGCGCCAGCAGCTTGGTAGCGGGAGCTCGGGAGCTGTTTTTT.

This chain uses TRBV13 with TRBJ2-1; 10 nucleotides align to TRBD2. The trim removed 4 bases at V and 8 bases at J, leaving 5 bases unmatched. The CDR3 length is 14 residues. The germline gives CDR1 PRHDT, CDR2 FYEKMQ (reference sequence). The CDR3 nucleotides read TGTGCCAGCAGCTCAGCGGGAGGGCCGGATGAGCAGTTCTTC. Translating it yields CASSSAGGPDEQFF.

DNA of the CDR3: TGCAGCGTCACGGGACTAGCGGGACCCAGTTACGCCGAAGAGACCCAGTACTTC. Amino acid sequence: CSVTGLAGPSYAEETQYF. The V and J genes are TRBV29-1 and TRBJ2-5; 13 positions agree with TRBD2. This CDR3 has 18 residues. In germline, CDR1 is SQVTM, CDR2 ANQGSEA. J gave up 3 bases and V 6 bases, and 16 bases lay outside the gene matches.

The chain has TRBV19 and TRBJ2-7, with 9 nucleotides matching TRBD1. CDR1 is LNHDA and CDR2 is SQIVND in the germline V gene (reference sequence). The CDR3 is 16 residues long. V shed 4 bases, J shed 2 bases, and the junction held 9 bases outside the gene matches. The chain's CDR3 is CASSTLSGTGTYEQYF. The CDR3 DNA reads TGTGCCAGTAGTACGCTGTCCGGGACAGGGACCTACGAGCAGTACTTC.

V usage is TRBV7-9 and J usage is TRBJ2-1, with a weak D call TRBD2 (5 bases). The germline CDR1 and CDR2 sequences are SEHNR and FQNEAQ (reference sequence). Between the trimmed V and J ends, which lost 3 bases and 6 bases, there was a span of 12 bases. The CDR3 contains 14 residues. The CDR3 sequence: CASSFELDTNEQFF. The CDR3 DNA reads as TGTGCCAGCAGCTTCGAACTAGATACCAATGAGCAGTTCTTC.

The CDR3 bases are TGCGCCAGCAGCCAACTGGGACTAGCGGGAGACGAGCAGTACTTC. Translation: CASSQLGLAGDEQYF. The chain is built from TRBV4-3 and TRBJ2-7, with 14 bases that match TRBD2. Germline assignment: CDR1 LGHNA and CDR2 YSLEER. V was clipped by 2 bases and J by 5 bases; unmatched bases: 2. The CDR3 contains 15 residues.

This clone was seen only once. V and J are TRBV4-1 and TRBJ2-4, with 9 bases lining up with TRBD2. The CDR3 length is 17 residues. Losses at the gene ends were 3 bases for V and 7 bases for J; bases not matched to a gene: 13. Germline V gene lookup returns CDR1 MGHRA and CDR2 YSYEKL. CDR3 amino acids: CASSHGPREGPRNIQYF. The CDR3 region has the DNA TGCGCCAGCAGCCATGGTCCGCGGGAGGGCCCTAGGAACATTCAGTACTTC.

J is TRBJ2-7 and V is TRBV14; 7 bases align to TRBD1. Looked up from germline, CDR1 is SGHDN and CDR2 is FVKESK. After removal of 3 bases from V and 0 bases from J, the junction contained 5 bases not matched to a gene. CDR3 length: 15 residues. CDR3 protein: CASSQTGTASYEQYF. The CDR3, as DNA: TGTGCCAGCAGCCAGACCGGGACAGCCTCCTACGAGCAGTACTTC.

This clone was counted once. Other DNA sequences in the sample encode the same CDR3. The chain combines TRBV5-1 with TRBJ2-7; D call uncertain. Per germline, CDR1 SGHRS and CDR2 YFSETQ. The CDR3 totals 13 residues. V lost 0 bases and J 2 bases, leaving 6 bases between the germline ends. The CDR3 protein is CASSLGGTYEQYF. CDR3 nucleotide sequence: TGCGCCAGCAGCTTGGGGGGAACCTACGAGCAGTACTTC. The full variable domain, rest sourced from reference TRBV5-1 and TRBJ2-7, is KAGVTQTPRYLIKTRGQQVTLSCSPISGHRSVSWYQQTPGQGLQFLFEYFSETQRNKGNFPGRFSGRQFSNSRSEMNVSTLELGDSALYLCASSLGGTYEQYFGPGTRLTVT.

The chain carries TRBV15 and TRBJ1-4; D unresolved. This CDR3 has 17 amino acids. V lost 0 bases, J lost 8 bases, and 19 bases lay in between. Germline loops: CDR1 LNHNV, CDR2 YYDKDF (reference sequence). Here the CDR3 reads CATSRDLIRATREKLFF. Here the CDR3 DNA reads TGTGCCACCAGCAGAGACCTGATCCGGGCAACAAGGGAAAAACTGTTTTTT.

CDR3: CASSSGLRGGSNQPQHF. CDR3 coding DNA: TGTGCCAGCAGCTCAGGCCTCAGGGGTGGGAGCAATCAGCCCCAGCATTTT. The chain links TRBV5-5 to TRBJ1-5; maybe TRBD1 (6 bases). This CDR3 contains 17 residues. The germline gives CDR1 SGHKS, CDR2 YYEKEE (reference sequence). V lost 3 bases and J lost 1, with 17 bases in between.

V usage is TRBV28 and J usage is TRBJ2-7, with D possibly being TRBD1 or TRBD2 (6 bases each). Trimming pared 7 bases from V and 2 bases from J, leaving 15 bases between. In germline, CDR1 is MDHEN, CDR2 SYDVKM. The CDR3 loop spans 14 amino acids. The CDR3 sequence: CASTRGLFPYEQYF. The CDR3 bases are TGTGCCAGCACCCGGGGGCTTTTTCCCTACGAGCAGTACTTC.

CDR3 coding DNA: TGCGCCAGCAGTGAGTCTCCAGCGGGAGGGCCCTACAATGAGCAGTTCTTC. It yields the protein CASSESPAGGPYNEQFF. This chain joins TRBV10-1 and TRBJ2-1, with 10 bases lining up with TRBD2. Trimming removed 0 bases from V and 2 bases from J; junction bases left unmatched: 4. CDR1 and CDR2 from the germline V gene are WNHNN and SYGVQD (reference sequence). The CDR3 has 17 residues.

The chain is built from TRBV29-1 and TRBJ2-1; D call uncertain. The V end was cut by 0 bases, the J end by 0 bases, with 12 bases between. Per germline, CDR1 SQVTM and CDR2 ANQGSEA. The CDR3 totals 16 residues. This CDR3 is CSVEDFARSSYNEQFF. For the CDR3, the DNA is TGCAGCGTTGAAGACTTCGCCAGGAGCTCCTACAATGAGCAGTTCTTC.

The chain links TRBV4-1 to TRBJ1-5; D gene unclear. The CDR3 is made up of 15 amino acids. Germline V gives CDR1 MGHRA, CDR2 YSYEKL. The V end lost 4 bases, the J end lost 3 bases, and 13 bases lay between the germline ends. Here the CDR3 reads CASSLGTGDNQPQHF. CDR3 DNA: TGCGCCAGCAGCCTCGGTACTGGTGACAATCAGCCCCAGCATTTT.

The chain joins TRBV19 to TRBJ2-1; no firm D call. Trimming stripped 3 bases from V and 6 bases from J, with 12 bases between. The germline CDR1 and CDR2 sequences are LNHDA and SQIVND (reference sequence). The CDR3 has 14 amino acids. The CDR3 is CASSIVVSSNEQFF. The CDR3 nucleotides are TGTGCCAGTAGTATCGTCGTTTCAAGCAATGAGCAGTTCTTC.